Below, one T cell receptor (beta chain) is given with its context. The antigen remains unidentified. Other nucleotide sequences in the sample specify the same CDR3. The sample comes from a study of cytomegalovirus exposure and HLA in healthy donors. The study, taken as a whole, reports: Fewer N-insertions (relative to the roughly 730-donor mean) were reportedly seen in an Asian-associated ancestry cluster in a later analysis. TCR association rates varied by HLA locus in a later analysis, with DRB1 highest and HLA-C lowest. In a later analysis, V- and J-gene trimming of beta chains associated with a DCLRE1C missense variant, replicated independently.

Researchers ran the PCR with 60 Vbeta and 13 Jbeta primers. Original processing notes: A later analysis counted around 74 million unique TCR beta chains, some 12 million shared. Sequencing used immunoSEQ multiplex PCR; TCRdb keeps in-frame clones, though not all of them. V and J calls and clone size follow that table, whereas D and trimming were derived from the DNA. The sample holds about 210,000 clones, more than 75% seen once. V was trimmed by 0 bases and J by 7 bases, leaving 10 bases between them. The CDR3 runs to 13 residues. Germline values: CDR1 GTSNPN, CDR2 SVGIG (reference sequence). This receptor was obtained from a man in his forties or fifties in good health and CMV-seropositive. Sequenced material: PBMCs. The V and J genes are TRBV30 and TRBJ1-5; no reliable D call. CDR3 sequence: CAWSVGGKQPQHF. The DNA for the CDR3 is TGTGCCTGGAGTGTAGGAGGGAAGCAGCCCCAGCATTTT.